The 30 T cell receptor beta chains listed next were all sequenced from one sample in a study of T cells in localized non-small cell lung cancer. Sequencing was performed with immunoSEQ multiplex PCR; in TCRdb, only in-frame clones are kept and a portion is missing. The top ten clones hold 24% of a sample with more than 2,500 clones, 15% to 25% of them seen once. Sample: lung tumor tissue, taken before any cancer treatment. All receptors come from a male donor at least 60 years old with stage II squamous cell lung carcinoma.

The chain recombines TRBV18 with TRBJ2-1; 9 nucleotides line up with TRBD2. Germline CDR1 and CDR2: KGHSH and LQKENI. This CDR3 spans 17 amino acids. The ends lost 3 bases at V and 8 bases at J; junction bases unmatched: 14. The CDR3 bases are TGTGCCAGCTCACCTCCGGGACTAGCAACCATGAACGATGAGCAGTTCTTC. Protein: CASSPPGLATMNDEQFF.

This clone was detected only a few times. The CDR3 DNA sequence: TGTGCCAGCAGTAAAAGCGACAGGTCCAACTATGGCTACACCTTC. Translated, it gives CASSKSDRSNYGYTF. The chain couples TRBV2 to TRBJ1-2; maybe TRBD1 (6 bases). Germline-derived CDR1 and CDR2 are SNHLY and FYNNEI. With 5 bases removed from V and 2 bases from J, the gap between germline ends came to 15 bases. The CDR3 is made up of 15 amino acids.

This clone was recorded many times. The J gene is TRBJ1-1, the V gene TRBV9; no clear D gene. Per germline, CDR1 SGDLS and CDR2 YYNGEE. The V and J ends lost 8 bases and 3 bases respectively, with 11 bases between them. CDR3 length: 12 amino acids. CDR3 nucleotides: TGTGCCAGAAGCCCTCCACACACTGAAGCTTTCTTT. Its protein product is CARSPPHTEAFF.

This clone was picked up a small number of times. This chain links TRBV19 with TRBJ2-7; D is perhaps TRBD2 (6 bases). The CDR3 extends over 13 amino acids. The germline V gene has CDR1 LNHDA and CDR2 SQIVND (reference sequence). Trimming took 11 bases from V and 6 from J, leaving 20 bases between them. CDR3 nucleotide sequence: TGTGCCGCCGGGGGAGTAGCGCTGGGCGAGCAGTACTTC. It codes for CAAGGVALGEQYF.

This clone was counted between two and nine times. The chain joins TRBV30 to TRBJ1-4; D possibly corresponds to TRBD1 (5 bases). The germline CDR1 and CDR2 sequences are GTSNPN and SVGIG (reference sequence). Trimming removed 0 bases from V and 1 base from J, with 9 bases in between. The CDR3 extends over 15 amino acids. The CDR3 DNA follows: TGTGCCTGGAGTGTTCGGGACCTAACTAATGAAAAACTGTTTTTT. Translation: CAWSVRDLTNEKLFF.

This clone is medium-sized within its sample. This sequence joins TRBV11-3 and TRBJ1-6; the D gene is possibly TRBD1 (5 bases). Trimming left V 2 bases short and J 0 bases short, with 17 bases between. The germline V gene has CDR1 SGHNT and CDR2 YENEEA. This CDR3 has 19 residues. CDR3 sequence: CASSLREGTGSSYNSPLHF. Written as DNA, the CDR3 is TGTGCCAGCAGCTTACGTGAGGGGACCGGGAGCTCCTATAATTCACCCCTCCACTTT.

V and J are TRBV25-1 and TRBJ1-4, with 9 bases aligning to TRBD1. The CDR3 loop spans 15 amino acids. The V gene's germline CDR1 is MGHDK and CDR2 SYGVNS. V lost 3 bases, J lost 7 bases, and 6 bases stayed unmatched. The CDR3 DNA sequence: TGTGCCAGCAGTGATGACAGGGGGTCGGGTGAAAAACTGTTTTTT. Translating gives CASSDDRGSGEKLFF.

V and J are TRBV6-7 and TRBJ1-1, with D hard to call. TRBV6-7 is classed as an ORF, of uncertain function. The CDR3 runs 11 residues. With 3 bases removed from V and 3 bases from J, the gap between germline ends came to 2 bases. In DNA, the CDR3 is TGTGCCAGCAGTTATTACACTGAAGCTTTCTTT. The encoded protein is CASSYYTEAFF.

This clone was recorded a few times. The chain uses TRBV11-3 and TRBJ1-5; no definite D call. The V and J ends lost 5 bases and 5 bases respectively, with 19 bases between them. The CDR3 sequence is 16 residues long. Germline CDR1 reads SGHNT; CDR2 reads YENEEA. The CDR3 loop reads CASSLRASSGYQPQHF. DNA for the CDR3: TGTGCCAGCAGCCTAAGGGCCTCCTCTGGATATCAGCCCCAGCATTTT.

This clone was detected a few times. CDR3: CASSDARDNEQYF. The CDR3 bases are TGTGCCAGCAGTGACGCCAGGGACAACGAGCAGTACTTC. The rearrangement joins TRBV9 to TRBJ2-7; perhaps TRBD1 as D (6 bases). Trimming shortened V by 5 bases and J by 5 bases, and 14 bases separated the two germline ends. The length of the CDR3 is 13 residues. Germline V lookup: CDR1 SGDLS, CDR2 YYNGEE.

This clone is termed medium-sized. This chain connects TRBV11-3 to TRBJ1-3; D possibly corresponds to TRBD1 (5 bases). The germline gives CDR1 SGHNT, CDR2 YENEEA. V gave up 3 bases and J gave up 3 bases, with 9 bases separating them. CDR3 length: 14 residues. The CDR3 region is CASSLSQVGNTIYF. The CDR3 DNA sequence: TGTGCCAGCAGCTTGTCACAGGTTGGAAACACCATATATTTT. Using reference TRBV11-3 and TRBJ1-3 for the parts outside the CDR3, the full variable domain is EAGVVQSPRYKIIEKKQPVAFWCNPISGHNTLYWYLQNLGQGPELLIRYENEEAVDDSQLPKDRFSAERLKGVDSTLKIQPAELGDSAVYLCASSLSQVGNTIYFGEGSWLTVV.

The CDR3 sequence is CATSKLVGGNNEQYF. The CDR3 region has the DNA TGTGCCACCAGCAAGCTAGTTGGGGGAAATAACGAGCAGTACTTC. The rearrangement joins TRBV15 to TRBJ2-7; D might be TRBD1 or TRBD2, each matching 5 bases. Germline CDR1 is LNHNV and CDR2 is YYDKDF (reference sequence). V was pared by 4 bases and J by 5 bases, with 18 bases between. This CDR3 spans 15 amino acids.

In this sample, this clone turned up a few times. The rearrangement uses TRBV6-8 and TRBJ2-7; possible D gene TRBD1, 6 bases. CDR1 MNHGY and CDR2 SAAAGT come from the germline V gene. Trimming left V 8 bases short and J 4 bases short, with 15 bases between. This CDR3 comprises 13 residues. The DNA for the CDR3 is TGTGCCAGCCCCGAACAGGGTTGGTACGAGCAGTACTTC. Its translation is CASPEQGWYEQYF.

This chain links TRBV11-3 with TRBJ1-3; TRBD1 matches at 9 bases. Looked up from germline, CDR1 is SGHNT and CDR2 is YENEEA. The CDR3 totals 15 residues. The V segment lost 4 bases and the J segment 5 bases; nucleotides outside the gene matches: 6. This chain's CDR3 is CASSSDRGRRNTIYF. CDR3 coding DNA: TGTGCCAGCAGCTCGGACAGGGGCAGGAGAAACACCATATATTTT.

The chain couples TRBV6-8 to TRBJ2-1; 8 bases match TRBD2. V lost 4 bases and J lost 5; bases outside the gene matches: 7. CDR3 size: 15 residues. Germline V gene sequence: CDR1 MNHGY, CDR2 SAAAGT. The chain's CDR3 is CASSSGTRRNNEQFF. CDR3 sequence (DNA): TGTGCCAGCAGTTCGGGGACTAGGAGAAACAATGAGCAGTTCTTC.

This sequence joins TRBV11-3 and TRBJ2-5, with D perhaps matching TRBD1 or TRBD2 (5 bases each). CDR1 and CDR2 (germline): SGHNT, YENEEA. The germline V and J ends were trimmed by 3 bases and 0 bases, with 17 bases remaining between them. The CDR3 runs to 17 residues. The chain's CDR3 is CASSLGVSGFYQETQYF. CDR3 nucleotides: TGTGCCAGCAGCTTGGGGGTGTCAGGATTTTACCAAGAGACCCAGTACTTC.

This clone was seen more than once but under ten times. CDR3 coding DNA: TGCGCCAGCAGCTTTCAACTAGCGGGAGTCGGGGGCACCGGGGAGCTGTTTTTT. Its translation: CASSFQLAGVGGTGELFF. V and J are TRBV5-1 and TRBJ2-2, with 11 bases that match TRBD2. Germline loops: CDR1 SGHRS, CDR2 YFSETQ. Trimming took 2 bases from V and 4 from J; bases not matched to a gene: 10. The CDR3 spans 18 residues.

The chain uses TRBV7-5 and TRBJ1-5; the table calls TRBD1, which could not be checked here. TRBV7-5 is given as a pseudogene. The CDR3 is made up of 15 amino acids. The CDR3 reads CASSPGTGVSQPQHF. CDR3 coding DNA: TGTGCCAGCAGTCCAGGGACAGGCGTTAGTCAGCCCCAGCATTTT.

This clone was counted only a few times. The chain couples TRBV19 to TRBJ2-2; no reliable D call. The ends were cut back, 3 bases at V and 5 bases at J, with 10 bases in the middle. The CDR3 runs to 14 residues. Germline V gives CDR1 LNHDA, CDR2 SQIVND (reference sequence). In nucleotides, the CDR3 is TGTGCCAGTAGTATTCCAGTACGGACCGGGGAGCTGTTTTTT. It yields the protein CASSIPVRTGELFF.

This CDR3 is CASSLVPDGNSPLHF. CDR3 nucleotides: TGTGCCAGCAGCTTAGTGCCGGATGGGAATTCACCCCTCCACTTT. This chain joins TRBV11-3 and TRBJ1-6; D unresolved. This CDR3 comprises 15 residues. V lost 1 base, J lost 7 bases, and 11 bases lay in between. Germline V gene data show CDR1 as SGHNT and CDR2 as YENEEA.

This clone is categorized as medium-sized. J is TRBJ1-1 and V is TRBV14; TRBD1 matches 8 bases. The CDR3 has 15 residues. The junction had 5 bases not matched to a gene; V was cut back by 4 bases and J by 1 base. The germline CDR1 and CDR2 sequences are SGHDN and FVKESK. CDR3 protein: CASSPRTGWNTEAFF. The CDR3 coding sequence is TGTGCCAGCAGCCCCAGGACAGGGTGGAACACTGAAGCTTTCTTT.

The chain recombines TRBV29-1 with TRBJ1-3; TRBD1 is a possible D gene (5 bases). V lost 0 bases and J lost 4, with 13 bases in between. Germline V gene sequence: CDR1 SQVTM, CDR2 ANQGSEA. The CDR3 covers 15 residues. Here the CDR3 reads CSVEESPRQGNTIYF. For the CDR3, the DNA is TGCAGCGTTGAAGAGTCTCCGAGACAGGGAAACACCATATATTTT.

This clone is medium-sized by share. This sequence joins TRBV11-3 and TRBJ1-5; D ambiguous. Germline lookup yields CDR1 SGHNT and CDR2 YENEEA. V lost 1 base, J lost 7 bases, and 11 bases lay in between. This CDR3 is built from 14 residues. Written as DNA, the CDR3 is TGTGCCAGCAGCTTAGGGGGTGCGGAGCAGCCCCAGCATTTT. It yields the protein CASSLGGAEQPQHF. The whole variable domain, filled in from reference TRBV11-3 and TRBJ1-5, reads EAGVVQSPRYKIIEKKQPVAFWCNPISGHNTLYWYLQNLGQGPELLIRYENEEAVDDSQLPKDRFSAERLKGVDSTLKIQPAELGDSAVYLCASSLGGAEQPQHFGDGTRLSIL.

The V and J genes are TRBV14 and TRBJ2-3; 7 nucleotides match TRBD1. Per the germline V gene, CDR1 is SGHDN and CDR2 is FVKESK. With V trimmed by 4 bases and J by 0 bases, 7 bases remained unmatched. The CDR3 has 16 amino acids. DNA of the CDR3: TGTGCCAGCAGCCCCGGACAGGAAACTAGCACAGATACGCAGTATTTT. The encoded protein is CASSPGQETSTDTQYF.

By proportion, this clone is medium-sized. This CDR3 is CASSLNRVADFSYEQYF. CDR3 bases: TGTGCCAGCAGTCTTAACAGGGTAGCGGATTTCTCCTACGAGCAGTACTTC. The chain uses TRBV6-8 and TRBJ2-7; perhaps D is TRBD1 or TRBD2 (6 bases each). Germline CDR1 is MNHGY and CDR2 is SAAAGT. The CDR3 covers 17 residues. V gave up 5 bases and J gave up 0 bases, with 20 bases separating them.

J is TRBJ1-2 and V is TRBV5-1, with 10 nucleotides matching TRBD1. The CDR3 runs to 14 residues. From germline, CDR1 is SGHRS and CDR2 YFSETQ. The V segment lost 7 bases and the J segment 8 bases; nucleotides outside the gene matches: 11. Here the CDR3 DNA reads TGCGCCAGCTTTAAGACAGGGGGCGGAGAAGGCTACACCTTC. Protein product: CASFKTGGGEGYTF.

The rearrangement links TRBV9 to TRBJ2-3; D is unresolved. The V end was cut by 0 bases, the J end by 0 bases, with 8 bases between. CDR1 and CDR2 (germline): SGDLS, YYNGEE. The CDR3 is 15 amino acids. DNA for the CDR3: TGTGCCAGCAGCGTAGAAAGTCGGAGCACAGATACGCAGTATTTT. As protein: CASSVESRSTDTQYF.

The sample holds a few counts of this clone. This chain connects TRBV15 to TRBJ2-7; D is tentatively TRBD1 or TRBD2 (6 bases each). This CDR3 contains 15 residues. Germline CDR1 reads LNHNV; CDR2 reads YYDKDF (reference sequence). Trimming left V 3 bases short and J 2 bases short, with 14 bases between. In nucleotides, the CDR3 is TGTGCCACCAGCAGCGGCGGGACACAAACCTACGAGCAGTACTTC. Translation gives CATSSGGTQTYEQYF.

V and J are TRBV14 and TRBJ2-7; TRBD1 or TRBD2 may be the D gene (5 bases each). This CDR3 region has 13 residues. Trimming removed 3 bases at V and 6 bases at J, with 12 bases between. Germline V gene data show CDR1 as SGHDN and CDR2 as FVKESK. The CDR3 reads CASSQMARGEQYF. The CDR3 region has the DNA TGTGCCAGCAGCCAGATGGCGAGGGGCGAGCAGTACTTC.

The chain links TRBV14 to TRBJ2-4, with D possibly matching TRBD2 (6 bases). The CDR3 is made up of 16 amino acids. With 1 base removed from V and 0 bases from J, the gap between germline ends came to 10 bases. Germline CDR1 is SGHDN and CDR2 is FVKESK. In DNA, the CDR3 is TGTGCCAGCAGCCAAGCCGGGGGAAAAGCCAAAAACATTCAGTACTTC. Its translation: CASSQAGGKAKNIQYF.